Listed here is a single T cell receptor beta chain. Its antigen remains unknown. TCRdb re-analysed the 5' RACE reads in MiXCR, keeping a single row per CDR3 protein. In the table there are around 650,000 distinct CDR3 sequences, under 8.5% of which are singletons. This specimen belongs to a study of identical twins. Findings and limits, study-wide: These conclusions were based on statistical analysis (cross-sectional, not following the same donors). Excess sharing between twins was weaker in beta out-of-frame sequences. Part of the zero-insertion signal could reflect confounding by invariant MAIT and iNKT cells.

This CDR3 is 14 amino acids long. Germline trimming cut 7 bases from V and 7 bases from J; bases unmatched to any gene: 6. Only healthy Caucasians were enrolled as donors. The same specimen was also included in a second study, on yellow fever vaccine responses in identical twins.

This receptor was obtained from a woman aged 18 to 35 in good health. V is TRBV12-3 or TRBV12-4 and J is TRBJ2-2, with 10 nucleotides matching TRBD1. The sample consisted of PBMCs. CDR3 residues: CASTPDRGFGELFF. In DNA, the CDR3 is TGTGCCAGCACCCCGGACAGGGGGTTCGGGGAGCTGTTTTTT.